The T cell receptor (beta chain) described here comes from a study of radiotherapy plus CTLA-4 blockade in lung cancer. The V gene lost 1 base and the J gene lost 7 bases, with 14 bases spanning the gap. CDR3 length: 14 amino acids. CDR1 is MGHRA and CDR2 is YSYEKL in the germline V gene. This clone was detected a few times. Repertoires were generated with immunoSEQ multiplex PCR, while TCRdb's copy carries only in-frame clones and drops some. Of 30,000 to 45,000 clones listed, about 73% are singletons. This receptor was obtained from a human donor with non-small cell lung cancer who had stable disease on radiotherapy plus ipilimumab. The specimen was peripheral blood, collected from a patient treated with radiotherapy plus ipilimumab. This sequence joins TRBV4-1 and TRBJ2-7; either TRBD1 or TRBD2 may fit D (5 bases each). The CDR3: CASSQAGGTQEQYF. The CDR3 DNA reads TGCGCCAGCAGCCAAGCTGGGGGTACCCAGGAGCAGTACTTC.